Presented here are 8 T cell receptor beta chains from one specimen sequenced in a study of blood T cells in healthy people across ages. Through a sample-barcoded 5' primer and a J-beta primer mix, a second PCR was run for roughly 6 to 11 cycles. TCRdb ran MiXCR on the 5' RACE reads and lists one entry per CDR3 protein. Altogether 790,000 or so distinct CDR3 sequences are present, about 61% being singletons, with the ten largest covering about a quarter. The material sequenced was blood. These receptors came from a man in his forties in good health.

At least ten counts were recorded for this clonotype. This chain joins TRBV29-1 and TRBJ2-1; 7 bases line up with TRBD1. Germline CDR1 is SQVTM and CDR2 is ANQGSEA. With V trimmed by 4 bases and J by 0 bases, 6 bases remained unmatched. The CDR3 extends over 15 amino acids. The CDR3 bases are TGCAGCGTTGGTAGGGGGCTTAACTCCTACAATGAGCAGTTCTTC. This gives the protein CSVGRGLNSYNEQFF.

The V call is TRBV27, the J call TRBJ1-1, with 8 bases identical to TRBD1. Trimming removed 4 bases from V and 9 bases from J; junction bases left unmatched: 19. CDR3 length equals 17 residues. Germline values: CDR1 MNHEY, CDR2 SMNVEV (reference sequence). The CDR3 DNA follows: TGTGCCAGCAGTTCCTCGGTACCAGGGGGCACCCAAATTAAAGCTTTCTTT. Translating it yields CASSSSVPGGTQIKAFF.

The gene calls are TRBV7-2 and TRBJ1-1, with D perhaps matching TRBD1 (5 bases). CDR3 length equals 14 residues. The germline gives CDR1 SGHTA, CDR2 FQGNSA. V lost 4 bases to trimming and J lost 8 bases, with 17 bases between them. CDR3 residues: CASSYSGVGLEAFF. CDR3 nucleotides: TGTGCCAGCAGCTATAGCGGTGTGGGACTGGAAGCTTTCTTT.

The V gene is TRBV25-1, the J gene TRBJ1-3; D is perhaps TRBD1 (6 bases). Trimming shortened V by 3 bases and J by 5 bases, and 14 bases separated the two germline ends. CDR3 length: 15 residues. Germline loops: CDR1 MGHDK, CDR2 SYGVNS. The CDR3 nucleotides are TGTGCCAGCAGTGACCGGGACAACTCACGAAACACCATATATTTT. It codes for CASSDRDNSRNTIYF.

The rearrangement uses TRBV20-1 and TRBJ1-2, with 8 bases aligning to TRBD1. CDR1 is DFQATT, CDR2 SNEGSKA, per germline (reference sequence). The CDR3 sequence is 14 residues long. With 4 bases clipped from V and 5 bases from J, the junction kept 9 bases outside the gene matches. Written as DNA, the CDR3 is TGCAGTGCTAAAGCTCGACAGGGGACTTATGGCTACACCTTC. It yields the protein CSAKARQGTYGYTF.

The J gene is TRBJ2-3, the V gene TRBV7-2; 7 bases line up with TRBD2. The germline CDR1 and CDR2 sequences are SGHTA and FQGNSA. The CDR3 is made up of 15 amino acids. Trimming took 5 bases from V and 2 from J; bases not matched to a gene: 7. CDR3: CASSPKAGYTDTQYF. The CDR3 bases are TGTGCCAGCAGCCCAAAAGCGGGGTACACAGATACGCAGTATTTT.

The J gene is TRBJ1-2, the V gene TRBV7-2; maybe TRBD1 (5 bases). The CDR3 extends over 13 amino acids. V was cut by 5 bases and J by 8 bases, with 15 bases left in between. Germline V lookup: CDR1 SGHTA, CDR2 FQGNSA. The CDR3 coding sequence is TGTGCCAGCAGCCTCCGGACCGAGGGGGGCTACACCTTC. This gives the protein CASSLRTEGGYTF.

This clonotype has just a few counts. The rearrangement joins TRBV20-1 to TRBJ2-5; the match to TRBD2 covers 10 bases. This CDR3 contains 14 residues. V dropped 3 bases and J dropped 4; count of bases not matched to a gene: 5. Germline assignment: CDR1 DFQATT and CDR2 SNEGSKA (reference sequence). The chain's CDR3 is CSASSGRGIETQYF. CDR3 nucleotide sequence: TGCAGTGCTAGCAGCGGGAGGGGGATAGAGACCCAGTACTTC.